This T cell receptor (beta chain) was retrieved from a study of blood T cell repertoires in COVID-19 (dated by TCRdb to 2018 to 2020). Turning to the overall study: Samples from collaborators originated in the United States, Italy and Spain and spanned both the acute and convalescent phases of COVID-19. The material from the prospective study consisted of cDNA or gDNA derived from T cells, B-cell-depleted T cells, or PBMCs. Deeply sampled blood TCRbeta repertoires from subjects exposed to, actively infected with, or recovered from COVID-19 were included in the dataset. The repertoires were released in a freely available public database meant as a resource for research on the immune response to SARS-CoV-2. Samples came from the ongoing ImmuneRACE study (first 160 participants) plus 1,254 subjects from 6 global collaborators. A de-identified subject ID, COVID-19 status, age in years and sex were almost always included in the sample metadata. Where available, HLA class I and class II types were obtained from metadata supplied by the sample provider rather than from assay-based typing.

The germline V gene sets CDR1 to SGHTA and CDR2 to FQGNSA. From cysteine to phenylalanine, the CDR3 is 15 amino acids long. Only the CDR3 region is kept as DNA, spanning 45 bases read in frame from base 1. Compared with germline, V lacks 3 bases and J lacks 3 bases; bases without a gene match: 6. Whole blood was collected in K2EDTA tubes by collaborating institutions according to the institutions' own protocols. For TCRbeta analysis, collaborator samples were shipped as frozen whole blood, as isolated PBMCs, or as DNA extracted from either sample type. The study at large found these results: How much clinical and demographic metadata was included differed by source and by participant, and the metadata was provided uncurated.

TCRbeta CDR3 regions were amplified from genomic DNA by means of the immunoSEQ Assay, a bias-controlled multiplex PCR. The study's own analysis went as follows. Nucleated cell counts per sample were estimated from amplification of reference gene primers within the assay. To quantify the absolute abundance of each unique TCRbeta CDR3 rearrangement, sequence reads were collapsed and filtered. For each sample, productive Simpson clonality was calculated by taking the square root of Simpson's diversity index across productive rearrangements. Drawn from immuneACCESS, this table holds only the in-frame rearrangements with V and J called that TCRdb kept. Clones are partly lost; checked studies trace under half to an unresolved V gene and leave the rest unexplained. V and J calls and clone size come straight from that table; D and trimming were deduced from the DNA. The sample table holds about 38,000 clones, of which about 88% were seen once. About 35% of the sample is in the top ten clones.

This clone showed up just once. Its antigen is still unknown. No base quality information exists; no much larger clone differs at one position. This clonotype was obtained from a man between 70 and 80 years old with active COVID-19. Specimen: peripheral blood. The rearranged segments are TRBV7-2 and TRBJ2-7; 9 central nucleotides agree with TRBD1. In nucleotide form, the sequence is TGTGCCAGCAGCTTTGGACAGGGGCTTTTCTACGAGCAGTACTTC. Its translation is CASSFGQGLFYEQYF.